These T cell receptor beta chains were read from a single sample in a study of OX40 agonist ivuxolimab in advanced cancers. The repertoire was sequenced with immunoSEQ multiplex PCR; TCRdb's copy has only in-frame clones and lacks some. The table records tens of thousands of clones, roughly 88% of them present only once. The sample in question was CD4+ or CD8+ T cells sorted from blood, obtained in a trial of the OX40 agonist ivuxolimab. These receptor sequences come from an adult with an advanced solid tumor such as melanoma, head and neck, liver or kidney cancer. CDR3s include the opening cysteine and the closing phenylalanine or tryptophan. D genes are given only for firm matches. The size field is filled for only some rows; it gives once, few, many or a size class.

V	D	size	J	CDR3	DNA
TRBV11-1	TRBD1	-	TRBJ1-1	CASSLDRTMNTEAFF	TGTGCCAGCAGCTTGGACAGGACCATGAACACTGAAGCTTTCTTT
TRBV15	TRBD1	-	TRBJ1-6	CATSSDADRGNSPLHF	TGTGCCACCAGCAGTGATGCCGACAGGGGAAATTCACCCCTCCACTTT
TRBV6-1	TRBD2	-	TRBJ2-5	CASSEVGVLAGVPETQYF	TGTGCCAGCAGTGAAGTAGGGGTTTTAGCGGGGGTTCCGGAGACCCAGTACTTC
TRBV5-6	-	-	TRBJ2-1	CASRKPGGYNEQFF	TGTGCCAGCAGGAAACCCGGAGGGTACAATGAGCAGTTCTTC
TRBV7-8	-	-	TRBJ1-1	CASSLGGRNTEAFF	TGTGCCAGCAGCTTAGGGGGCAGGAACACTGAAGCTTTCTTT
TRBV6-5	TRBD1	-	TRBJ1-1	CASSWTGRDTEAFF	TGTGCCAGCAGTTGGACAGGGCGGGACACTGAAGCTTTCTTT
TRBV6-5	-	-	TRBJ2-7	CASSPNRDSYEQYF	TGTGCCAGCAGTCCGAACAGGGACTCCTACGAGCAGTACTTC
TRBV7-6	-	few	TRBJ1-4	CASSLAGIATNEKLFF	TGTGCCAGCAGCTTAGCGGGGATTGCAACTAATGAAAAACTGTTTTTT
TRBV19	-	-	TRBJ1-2	CASSITRQNGGYTF	TGTGCCAGTAGTATAACGCGCCAGAACGGTGGCTACACCTTC
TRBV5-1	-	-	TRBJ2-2	CASSLAGGELFF	TGCGCCAGCAGCCTTGCTGGCGGGGAGCTGTTTTTT
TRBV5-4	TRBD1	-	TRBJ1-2	CASSVPGQGASNYGYTF	TGTGCCAGCAGCGTCCCGGGACAGGGGGCCTCTAACTATGGCTACACCTTC
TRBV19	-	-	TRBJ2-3	CASTPGQYPDTQYF	TGTGCCAGTACCCCGGGGCAGTACCCAGATACGCAGTATTTT
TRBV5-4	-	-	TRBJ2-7	CASSLRGEQYF	TGTGCCAGCAGCTTAAGGGGGGAGCAGTACTTC
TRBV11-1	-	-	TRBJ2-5	CASKTEETQYF	TGTGCCAGCAAGACAGAAGAGACCCAGTACTTC
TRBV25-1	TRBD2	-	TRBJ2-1	CASSEAGGSGYNEQFF	TGTGCCAGCAGTGAAGCGGGAGGGTCCGGCTACAATGAGCAGTTCTTC
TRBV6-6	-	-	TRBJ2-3	CASSPAGLGTDTQYF	TGTGCCAGCAGCCCCGCGGGTTTAGGCACAGATACGCAGTATTTT
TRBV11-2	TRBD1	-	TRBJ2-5	CASSLGTKWTGGSETQYF	TGTGCCAGCAGCTTAGGGACGAAGTGGACAGGGGGCTCGGAGACCCAGTACTTC
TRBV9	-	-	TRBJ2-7	CASSVTGRGYEQYF	TGTGCCAGCAGCGTGACAGGCCGGGGCTACGAGCAGTACTTC
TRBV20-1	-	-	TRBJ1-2	CSASPGVAYTF	TGCAGTGCCAGTCCGGGGGTTGCCTACACCTTC
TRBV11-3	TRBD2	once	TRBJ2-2	CASSSQEGLAAKAGELFF	TGTGCCAGCAGCTCCCAAGAGGGACTAGCGGCCAAGGCCGGGGAGCTGTTTTTT